The rows below give T cell receptor beta chains drawn from one sample of a study of neurological immune-mediated disorders. TCRdb independently ran MiXCR on the 5' RACE reads; one entry per CDR3 protein. This table has tens of thousands of distinct CDR3 sequences, approximately 5.8% appearing once. What was sequenced was CD4+ T cells from blood. All receptors come from a woman aged 18-29 years with multiple sclerosis. The conserved cysteine and the conserved F or W are not part of the CDR3 here.

ASRDSGGAGELF 12 TRBJ2-2 TRBV12-3/TRBV12-4
SVAGGRNSPLH 11 TRBJ1-6 TRBV29-1
SVRRDRGGNQPQH 13 TRBJ1-5 TRBV20-1
ASSPGPNYGYT 11 TRBJ1-2 TRBV7-3
ASSPDLTDTQY 11 TRBJ2-3 TRBV6-6
ASSAQGAGNEQF 12 TRBJ2-1 TRBV9
SASISGGSSYNEQF 14 TRBJ2-1 TRBV20-1
AWMSRTEAF 9 TRBJ1-1 TRBV30
SARGDNSPLH 10 TRBJ1-6 TRBV20-1
ASSPGGGETQY 11 TRBJ2-5 TRBV3-1
ASSFSDRGSYEQY 13 TRBJ2-7 TRBV7-6
SAAGTGFETQY 11 TRBJ2-5 TRBV20-1
ASSQLYYEQY 10 TRBJ2-7 TRBV3-1
ASSKLAGGTVTQY 13 TRBJ2-3 TRBV7-3
ASSRGLAGVLGETQY 15 TRBJ2-5 TRBV6-5
ASSRGLADQETQY 13 TRBJ2-5 TRBV7-2
ASSRQGINQPQH 12 TRBJ1-5 TRBV7-8
ATRPTGVNTEAF 12 TRBJ1-1 TRBV15
ASGLLDRRYTQY 12 TRBJ2-3 TRBV12-5
ASALGQGSQPQH 12 TRBJ1-5 TRBV5-1
ASSLDLGRGKNIQY 14 TRBJ2-4 TRBV11-2
ASSYASGTDYGYT 13 TRBJ1-2 TRBV6-6
ASSWEGALTEAF 12 TRBJ1-1 TRBV5-1
ASSLGGYNSPLH 12 TRBJ1-6 TRBV27
SGTGGGGYGYT 11 TRBJ1-2 TRBV20-1
ASSLGLAGGSYNEQF 15 TRBJ2-1 TRBV5-1
SSISTSGRSNEQF 13 TRBJ2-1 TRBV20-1
SARAGMMWEEADTQY 15 TRBJ2-3 TRBV20-1
ASSLAGSANTGELF 14 TRBJ2-2 TRBV5-1
ASSVEAGLNTEAF 13 TRBJ1-1 TRBV9
ASSLGGQLKVPYEQY 15 TRBJ2-7 TRBV11-2